These 2 T cell receptor beta chains were sequenced from one sample in a study of T cells in localized non-small cell lung cancer. Assay used: immunoSEQ multiplex PCR; TCRdb lists only in-frame clones, some missing. The sample consists of more than 20,000 clones, about nine tenths of them appearing once. The sample consisted of PBMCs, taken before any cancer treatment. Source of these receptors: a man aged 35 to 69 with stage II squamous cell lung carcinoma.

This chain connects TRBV19 to TRBJ2-2; D perhaps matches TRBD1 (5 bases). CDR3 length: 16 amino acids. Germline CDR1 and CDR2: LNHDA and SQIVND (reference sequence). The ends were cut back, 10 bases at V and 6 bases at J, with 24 bases in the middle. CDR3 nucleotides: TGTGCCACACAAGCGACAGACCCCATGGTCGCCGGGGAGCTGTTTTTT. This codes for CATQATDPMVAGELFF.

The chain carries TRBV6-4 and TRBJ2-3, with D possibly TRBD1 on 6 matching bases. Germline assignment: CDR1 MRHNA and CDR2 SNTAGT. This CDR3 has 15 residues. V shed 5 bases and J shed 1 base, with 13 bases lying between them. The CDR3 nucleotides read TGTGCCAGCAGTCCCTGGGGGCGGGGCACAGATACGCAGTATTTT. It translates to CASSPWGRGTDTQYF.